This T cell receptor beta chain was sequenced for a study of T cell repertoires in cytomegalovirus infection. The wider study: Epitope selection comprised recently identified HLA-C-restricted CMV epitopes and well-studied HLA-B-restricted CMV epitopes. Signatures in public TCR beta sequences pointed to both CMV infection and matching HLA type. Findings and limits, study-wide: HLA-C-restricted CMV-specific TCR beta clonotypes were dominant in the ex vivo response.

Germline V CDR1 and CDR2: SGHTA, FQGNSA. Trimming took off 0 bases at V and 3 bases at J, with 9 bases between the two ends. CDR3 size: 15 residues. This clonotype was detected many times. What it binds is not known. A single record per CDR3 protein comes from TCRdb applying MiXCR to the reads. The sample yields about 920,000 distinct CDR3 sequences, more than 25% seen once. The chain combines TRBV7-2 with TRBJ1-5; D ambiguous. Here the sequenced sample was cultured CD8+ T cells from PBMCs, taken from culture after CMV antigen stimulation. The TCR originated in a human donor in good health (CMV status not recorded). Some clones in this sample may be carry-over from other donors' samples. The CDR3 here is CASSLAKIDNQPQHF. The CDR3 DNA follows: TGTGCCAGCAGCTTAGCGAAAATCGACAATCAGCCCCAGCATTTT.